The entry below gives a single T cell receptor (beta chain) sequence along with its context. This sample was taken from a study of T cell changes during pregnancy in multiple sclerosis. The assay was immunoSEQ multiplex PCR, and TCRdb's table has in-frame clones only and misses some. The data show fewer than 45,000 clones, just over 90% seen once. Per the germline V gene, CDR1 is MNHEY and CDR2 is SMNVEV (reference sequence). V was pared by 4 bases and J by 6 bases, with 4 bases of the junction left unmatched. The CDR3 covers 14 residues. The chain links TRBV27 to TRBJ2-3; TRBD1 agrees at 10 bases. Specimen: CD4+ T cells from peripheral blood mononuclear cells, collected in the third trimester of pregnancy. The receptor's source is a female donor with multiple sclerosis, enrolled in a pregnancy study. The CDR3 coding sequence is TGTGCCAGCAGTTCCGGACAGGGGGGGGATACGCAGTATTTT. Protein: CASSSGQGGDTQYF.